This T cell receptor (beta chain) was identified in a study of Graves' ophthalmopathy and Graves' hyperthyroidism. V gave up 6 bases and J gave up 7 bases; unmatched junction bases: 8. The CDR3 runs to 13 residues. Germline CDR1 is ENHRY and CDR2 is SYGVKD. Ophthalmopathy in the donors was of moderate-to-severe activity, with CAS ≥3, NOSPECS ≥4 and duration under 3 months. Other autoimmune diseases, uncontrolled infections, pregnancy and lactation each led to patient exclusion. RNA transcripts were the template, and TCR beta CDR3 regions were amplified from them. An opening RT-PCR round employed HTBI primers and preceded a second-round multiplex PCR. TCRdb called the multiplex PCR reads again in MiXCR, with one record for every CDR3 protein. The sample contains about 640,000 distinct CDR3 sequences, roughly two fifths of which appear only once.

Sequencing was performed on peripheral blood. This clonotype was sampled from an adult man with Graves' ophthalmopathy. The chain is built from TRBV10-3 and TRBJ1-1, with 7 positions matching TRBD1. The DNA of the CDR3 is TGTGCCATCAGACCAGACAGGGAGGGTGAAGCTTTCTTT. This gives the protein CAIRPDREGEAFF.